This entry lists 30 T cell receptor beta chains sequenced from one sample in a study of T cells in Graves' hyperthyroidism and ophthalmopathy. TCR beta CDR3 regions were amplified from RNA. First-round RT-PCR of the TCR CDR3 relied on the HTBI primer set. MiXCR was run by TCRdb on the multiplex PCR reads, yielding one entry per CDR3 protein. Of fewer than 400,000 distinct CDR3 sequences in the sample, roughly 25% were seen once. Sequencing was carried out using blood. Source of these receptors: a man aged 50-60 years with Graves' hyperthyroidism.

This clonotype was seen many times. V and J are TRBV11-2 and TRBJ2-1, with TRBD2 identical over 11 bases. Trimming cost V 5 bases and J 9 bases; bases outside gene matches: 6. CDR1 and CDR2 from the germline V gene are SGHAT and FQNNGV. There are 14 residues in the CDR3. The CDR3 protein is CASSVLAGDAEQFF. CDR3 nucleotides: TGTGCCAGCAGCGTACTAGCGGGAGATGCTGAGCAGTTCTTC.

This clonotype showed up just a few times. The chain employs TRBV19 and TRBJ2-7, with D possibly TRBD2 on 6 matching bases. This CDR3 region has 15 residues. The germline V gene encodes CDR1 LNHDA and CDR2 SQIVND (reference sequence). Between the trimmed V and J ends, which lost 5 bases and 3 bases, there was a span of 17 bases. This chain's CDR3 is CASSVSGNDLYEQYF. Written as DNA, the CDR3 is TGTGCCAGTAGTGTTAGCGGTAATGACCTCTACGAGCAGTACTTC.

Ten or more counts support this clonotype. The CDR3: CASSYGTGRSDTQYF. CDR3 DNA: TGTGCCAGCAGTTACGGGACAGGGAGATCAGATACGCAGTATTTT. This sequence joins TRBV6-1 and TRBJ2-3; TRBD1 matches 9 bases. Germline lookup yields CDR1 MNHNS and CDR2 SASEGT. This CDR3 spans 15 amino acids. The ends lost 5 bases at V and 4 bases at J; junction bases unmatched: 7.

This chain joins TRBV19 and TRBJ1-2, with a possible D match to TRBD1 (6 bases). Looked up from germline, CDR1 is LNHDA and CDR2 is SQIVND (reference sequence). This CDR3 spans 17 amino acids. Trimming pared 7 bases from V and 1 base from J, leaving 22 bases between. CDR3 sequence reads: CASTGWDETGLNYGYTF. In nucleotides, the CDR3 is TGTGCCAGTACGGGTTGGGACGAGACAGGTCTTAACTATGGCTACACCTTC.

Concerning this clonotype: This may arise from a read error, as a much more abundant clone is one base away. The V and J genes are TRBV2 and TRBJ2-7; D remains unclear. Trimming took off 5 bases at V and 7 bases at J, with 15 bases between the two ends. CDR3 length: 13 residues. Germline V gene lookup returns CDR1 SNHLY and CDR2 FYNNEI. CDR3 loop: CASSSQIEAEQYF. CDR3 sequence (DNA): TGTGCCAGCAGTTCCCAGATTGAGGCAGAGCAGTACTTC.

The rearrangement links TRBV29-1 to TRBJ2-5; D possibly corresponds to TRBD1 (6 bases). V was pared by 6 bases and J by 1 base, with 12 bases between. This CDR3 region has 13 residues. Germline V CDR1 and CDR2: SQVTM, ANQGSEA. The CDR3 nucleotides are TGCAGCGTCCCACAGGGCCTCCAAGAGACCCAGTACTTC. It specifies CSVPQGLQETQYF.

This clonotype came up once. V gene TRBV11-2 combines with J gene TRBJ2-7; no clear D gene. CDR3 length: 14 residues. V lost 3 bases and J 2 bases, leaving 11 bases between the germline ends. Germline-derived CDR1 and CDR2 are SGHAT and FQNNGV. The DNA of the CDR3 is TGTGCCAGCAGCTTTTTCCGGGTAACCTACGAGCAGTACTTC. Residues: CASSFFRVTYEQYF. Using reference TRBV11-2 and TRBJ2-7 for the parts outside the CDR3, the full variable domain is EAGVAQSPRYKIIEKRQSVAFWCNPISGHATLYWYQQILGQGPKLLIQFQNNGVVDDSQLPKDRFSAERLKGVDSTLKIQPAKLEDSAVYLCASSFFRVTYEQYFGPGTRLTVT.

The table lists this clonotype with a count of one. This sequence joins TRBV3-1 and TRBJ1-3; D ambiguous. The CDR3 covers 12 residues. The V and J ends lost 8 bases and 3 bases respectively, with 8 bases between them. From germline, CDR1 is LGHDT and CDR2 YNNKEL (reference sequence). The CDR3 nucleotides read TGTGCCAGCGGACTAGGTGGAAACACCATATATTTT. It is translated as CASGLGGNTIYF.

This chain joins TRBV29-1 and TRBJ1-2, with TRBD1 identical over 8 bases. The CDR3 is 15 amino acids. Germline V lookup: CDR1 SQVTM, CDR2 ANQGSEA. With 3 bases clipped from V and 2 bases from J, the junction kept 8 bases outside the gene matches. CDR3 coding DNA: TGCAGCGTTGACCTCCGGGACAGGAGAAACTATGGCTACACCTTC. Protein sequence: CSVDLRDRRNYGYTF.

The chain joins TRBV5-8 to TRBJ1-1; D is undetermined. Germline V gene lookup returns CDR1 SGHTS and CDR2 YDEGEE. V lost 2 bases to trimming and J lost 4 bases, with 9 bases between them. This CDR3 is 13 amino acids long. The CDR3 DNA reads TGTGCCAGCAGCTTTGGGTTCGGCACTGAAGCTTTCTTT. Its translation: CASSFGFGTEAFF.

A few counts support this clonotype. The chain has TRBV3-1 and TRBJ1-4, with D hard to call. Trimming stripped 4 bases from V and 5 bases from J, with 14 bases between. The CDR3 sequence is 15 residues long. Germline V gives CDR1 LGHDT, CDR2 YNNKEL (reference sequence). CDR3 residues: CASSRMRLPNEKLFF. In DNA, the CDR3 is TGTGCCAGCAGCCGGATGCGGTTGCCGAATGAAAAACTGTTTTTT.

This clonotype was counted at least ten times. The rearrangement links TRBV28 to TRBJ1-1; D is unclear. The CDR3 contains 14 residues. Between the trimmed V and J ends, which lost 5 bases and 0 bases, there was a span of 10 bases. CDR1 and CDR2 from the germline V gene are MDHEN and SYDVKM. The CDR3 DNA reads TGTGCCAGCAGTGTGACCGGGGTGAACACTGAAGCTTTCTTT. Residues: CASSVTGVNTEAFF.

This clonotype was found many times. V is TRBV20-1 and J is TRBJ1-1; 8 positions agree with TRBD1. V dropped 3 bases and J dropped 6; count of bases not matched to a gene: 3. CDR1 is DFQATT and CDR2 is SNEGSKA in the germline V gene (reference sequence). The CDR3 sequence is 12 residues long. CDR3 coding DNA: TGCAGTGCTAGGCAGGGGGCGGCTGAAGCTTTCTTT. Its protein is CSARQGAAEAFF.

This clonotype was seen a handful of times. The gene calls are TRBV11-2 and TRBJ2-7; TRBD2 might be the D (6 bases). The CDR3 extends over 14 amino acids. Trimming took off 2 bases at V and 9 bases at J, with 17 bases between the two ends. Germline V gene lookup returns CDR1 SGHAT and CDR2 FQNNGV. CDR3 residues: CASSLLAGRDVQYF. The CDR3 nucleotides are TGTGCCAGCAGCTTACTCGCGGGAAGGGACGTGCAGTACTTC.

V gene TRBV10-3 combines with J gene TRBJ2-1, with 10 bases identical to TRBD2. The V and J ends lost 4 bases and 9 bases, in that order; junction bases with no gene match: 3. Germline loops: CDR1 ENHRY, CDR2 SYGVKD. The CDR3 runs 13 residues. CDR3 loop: CAISGAGGGEQFF. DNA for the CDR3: TGTGCCATCAGTGGAGCGGGAGGGGGTGAGCAGTTCTTC.

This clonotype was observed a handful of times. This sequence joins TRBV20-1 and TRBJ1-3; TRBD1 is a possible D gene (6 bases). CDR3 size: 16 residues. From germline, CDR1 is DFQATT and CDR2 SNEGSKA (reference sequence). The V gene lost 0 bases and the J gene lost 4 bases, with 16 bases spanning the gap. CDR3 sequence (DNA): TGCAGTGCTAGAGACCCTCAACAGGGTTCGGGAAACACCATATATTTT. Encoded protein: CSARDPQQGSGNTIYF.

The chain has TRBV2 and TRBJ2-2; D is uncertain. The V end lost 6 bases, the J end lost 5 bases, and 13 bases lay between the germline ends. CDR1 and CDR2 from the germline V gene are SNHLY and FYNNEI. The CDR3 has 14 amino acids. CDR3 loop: CASRVHTRTGELFF. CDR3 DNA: TGTGCCAGCAGAGTTCACACGCGTACCGGGGAGCTGTTTTTT.

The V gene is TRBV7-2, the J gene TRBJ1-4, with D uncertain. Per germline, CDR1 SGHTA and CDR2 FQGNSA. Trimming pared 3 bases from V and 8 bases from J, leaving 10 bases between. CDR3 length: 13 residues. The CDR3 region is CASSFLGGEKLFF. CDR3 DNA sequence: TGTGCCAGCAGCTTTCTAGGCGGAGAAAAACTGTTTTTT.

Here the CDR3 DNA reads TGTGCCATCAGTGGGGACTCGATGGATACGCAGTATTTT. Its translation is CAISGDSMDTQYF. The chain combines TRBV10-3 with TRBJ2-3; tentatively, D is TRBD2 (6 bases). The CDR3 has 13 residues. Trimming took off 4 bases at V and 6 bases at J, with 11 bases between the two ends. Germline CDR1 ENHRY, CDR2 SYGVKD.

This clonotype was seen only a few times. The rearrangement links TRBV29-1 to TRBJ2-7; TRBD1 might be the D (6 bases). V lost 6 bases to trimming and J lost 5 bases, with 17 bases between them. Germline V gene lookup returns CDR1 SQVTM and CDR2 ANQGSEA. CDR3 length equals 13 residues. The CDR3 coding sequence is TGCAGCGTACGACAGGCTGCAGGGCACGAGCAGTACTTC. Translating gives CSVRQAAGHEQYF.

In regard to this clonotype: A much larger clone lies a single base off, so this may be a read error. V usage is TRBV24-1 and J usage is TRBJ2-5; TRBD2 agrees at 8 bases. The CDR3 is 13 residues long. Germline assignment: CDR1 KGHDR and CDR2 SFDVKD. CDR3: CATGAGGQETLYF. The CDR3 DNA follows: TGTGCCACAGGGGCGGGAGGCCAAGAGACCCTGTACTTC.

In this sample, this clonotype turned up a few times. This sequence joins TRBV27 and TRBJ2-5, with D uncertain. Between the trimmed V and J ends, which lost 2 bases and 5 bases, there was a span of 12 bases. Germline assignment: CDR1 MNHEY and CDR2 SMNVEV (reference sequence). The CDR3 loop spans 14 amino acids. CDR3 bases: TGTGCCAGCAGTTTAACCCCCAATAGGGAGACCCAGTACTTC. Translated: CASSLTPNRETQYF.

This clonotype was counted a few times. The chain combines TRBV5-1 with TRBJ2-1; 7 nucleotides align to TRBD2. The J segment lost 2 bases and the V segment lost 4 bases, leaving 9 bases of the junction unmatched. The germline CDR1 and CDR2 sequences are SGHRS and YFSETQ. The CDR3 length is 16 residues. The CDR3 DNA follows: TGCGCCAGCAGCACAAGCGGGACTCCCACCTACAATGAGCAGTTCTTC. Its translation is CASSTSGTPTYNEQFF.

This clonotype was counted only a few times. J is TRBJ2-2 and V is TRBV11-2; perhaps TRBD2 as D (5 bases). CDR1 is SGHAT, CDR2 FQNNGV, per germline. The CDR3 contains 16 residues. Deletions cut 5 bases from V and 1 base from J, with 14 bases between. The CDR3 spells CASSHLWRQNTGELFF. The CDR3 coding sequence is TGTGCCAGCAGCCATCTGTGGAGGCAGAACACCGGGGAGCTGTTTTTT.

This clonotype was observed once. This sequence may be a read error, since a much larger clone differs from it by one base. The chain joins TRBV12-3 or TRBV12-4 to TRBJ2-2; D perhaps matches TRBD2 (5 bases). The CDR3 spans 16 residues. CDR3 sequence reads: CASSFFGGANTGELLF. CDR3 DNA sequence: TGTGCCAGCAGTTTTTTCGGCGGAGCGAACACCGGGGAGCTGCTTTTT.

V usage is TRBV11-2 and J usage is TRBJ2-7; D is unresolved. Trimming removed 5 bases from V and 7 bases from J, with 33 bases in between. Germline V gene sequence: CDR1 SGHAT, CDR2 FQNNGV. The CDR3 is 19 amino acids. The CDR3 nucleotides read TGTGCCAGCAGCCTACGATTCGGTATCTACGCGGACCCGGACGCGGAGCAGTACTTC. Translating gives CASSLRFGIYADPDAEQYF.

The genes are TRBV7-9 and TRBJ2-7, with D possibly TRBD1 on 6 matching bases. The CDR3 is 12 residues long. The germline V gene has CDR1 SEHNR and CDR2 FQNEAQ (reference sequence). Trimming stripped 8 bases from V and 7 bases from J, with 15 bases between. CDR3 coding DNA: TGTGCCAGCGGTGGACAGCGAGGGGAGCAGTACTTC. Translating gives CASGGQRGEQYF. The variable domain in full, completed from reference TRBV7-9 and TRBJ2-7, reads DTGVSQNPRHKITKRGQNVTFRCDPISEHNRLYWYRQTLGQGPEFLTYFQNEAQLEKSRLLSDRFSAERPKGSFSTLEIQRTEQGDSAMYLCASGGQRGEQYFGPGTRLTVT.

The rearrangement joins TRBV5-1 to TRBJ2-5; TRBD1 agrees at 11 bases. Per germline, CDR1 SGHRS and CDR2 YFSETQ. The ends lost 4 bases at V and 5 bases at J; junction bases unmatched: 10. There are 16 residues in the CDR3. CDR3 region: CASSGGTGGKFETQYF. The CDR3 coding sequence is TGCGCCAGCAGCGGAGGGACAGGGGGAAAATTTGAGACCCAGTACTTC.

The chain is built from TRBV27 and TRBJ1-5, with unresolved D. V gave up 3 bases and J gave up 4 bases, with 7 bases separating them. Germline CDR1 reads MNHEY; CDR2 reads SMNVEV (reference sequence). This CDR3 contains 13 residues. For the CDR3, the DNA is TGTGCCAGCAGTTTTAACCAGAATCAGCCCCAGCATTTT. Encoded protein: CASSFNQNQPQHF.

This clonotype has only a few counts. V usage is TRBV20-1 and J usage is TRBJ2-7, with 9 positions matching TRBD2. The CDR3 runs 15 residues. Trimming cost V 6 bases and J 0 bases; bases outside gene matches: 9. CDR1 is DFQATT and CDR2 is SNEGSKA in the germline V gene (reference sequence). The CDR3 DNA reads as TGCAGTGCCCGCCCACCGACTAGCGGCTCCTACGAGCAGTACTTC. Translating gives CSARPPTSGSYEQYF.